The clone carrying this TCR beta chain was observed at least ten times. Antigen: not known. Samples came from axillary lymph nodes draining the breast cancer. This entry belongs to a study of breast tumors, draining lymph nodes, adjacent tissues. Findings and caveats of the study: Tumor repertoires ranked between lymph nodes and nontumor tissue in diversity, with V and J gene preferences. That most tumor T cells come from lymph nodes remained unproven.

This CDR3 region has 14 residues. The germline gives CDR1 DFQATT, CDR2 SNEGSKA (reference sequence). V lost 6 bases and J lost 2; bases outside the gene matches: 6. TCRdb analysed the multiplex PCR reads with MiXCR anew, one entry per CDR3 protein. Of more than 80,000 distinct CDR3 sequences in the sample, roughly 29% were seen once. This clonotype was sampled from a female donor with breast cancer. Some clones in this sample may be carry-over from other donors' samples. Sequenced input: axillary lymph node tissue. The chain has TRBV20-1 and TRBJ2-3; 9 bases are a match to TRBD2. CDR3 region: CSAERGADTDTQYF. The CDR3 DNA follows: TGCAGTGCCGAGCGGGGGGCAGACACAGATACGCAGTATTTT.